The T cell receptor (beta chain) described here comes from a study of cytomegalovirus exposure and HLA in healthy donors. Study-wide findings and caveats: In a later analysis, TCR association rates varied by HLA locus: DRB1 most, HLA-C fewest. Researchers counted 180 or so TCR beta chains as cytomegalovirus-associated.

Primers for the PCR totalled 60 Vbeta and 13 Jbeta. The method was immunoSEQ multiplex PCR; TCRdb's version includes in-frame clones alone and lacks a portion of them. The table for this sample gives approximately 140,000 clones. With respect to this clone: Its target is not known.

CDR1 and CDR2 from the germline V gene are LNHNV and YYDKDF (reference sequence). Trimming took off 0 bases at V and 0 bases at J, with 5 bases between the two ends. The CDR3 loop spans 14 amino acids. Input material: PBMCs. This clonotype originated in a man between 35 and 55 years old in good health and CMV-seronegative. The chain employs TRBV15 and TRBJ1-1; D not resolved. CDR3: CATSRDPVNTEAFF. The CDR3 nucleotides read TGTGCCACCAGCAGAGATCCGGTGAACACTGAAGCTTTCTTT.